Below are 14 T cell receptor beta chains sequenced from a single sample in a study of regulatory T cells in long-lasting Graves disease. Time point defined: persistent/refractory GD, antithyroid drugs over 5 years with positive TRAb. PBMC-extracted RNA yielded the TCR library. Construction of TCR beta libraries relied on iRepertoire HTBI primers and on Arm-PCR targeting CDR3 regions. TCRdb re-analysed the multiplex PCR reads in MiXCR, keeping a single row per CDR3 protein. The profile shows about 400,000 distinct CDR3 sequences, roughly 20% of them singletons. The sequenced sample was peripheral blood mononuclear cells (PBMCs), obtained when the disease was refractory, from a patient treated with antithyroid drugs. These receptors were obtained from a female donor with Graves disease.

This clonotype was recorded many times. The CDR3 spells CASSLGGHGANVLTF. The CDR3 DNA reads as TGTGCCAGCAGCTTAGGAGGTCACGGGGCCAACGTCCTGACTTTC. The chain employs TRBV7-9 and TRBJ2-6; D gene uncertain. The V gene lost 1 base and the J gene lost 4 bases, with 8 bases spanning the gap. The CDR3 extends over 15 amino acids. Per the germline V gene, CDR1 is SEHNR and CDR2 is FQNEAQ (reference sequence).

CDR3 nucleotide sequence: TGCAGTGCTAGTCAGGGGGCGGTTGAAGCTTTCTTT. As protein: CSASQGAVEAFF. The chain couples TRBV20-1 to TRBJ1-1, with 8 positions matching TRBD1. Germline V gives CDR1 DFQATT, CDR2 SNEGSKA (reference sequence). The CDR3 spans 12 residues. Germline trimming cut 3 bases from V and 7 bases from J; bases unmatched to any gene: 4.

Ten or more counts support this clonotype. The chain recombines TRBV20-1 with TRBJ1-2, with unresolved D. There are 12 residues in the CDR3. Germline lookup yields CDR1 DFQATT and CDR2 SNEGSKA (reference sequence). With 6 bases removed from V and 2 bases from J, the gap between germline ends came to 10 bases. CDR3 loop: CSAPNGNYGYTF. CDR3 sequence (DNA): TGCAGTGCGCCCAATGGAAACTATGGCTACACCTTC.

This clonotype was seen only a few times. The rearrangement links TRBV29-1 to TRBJ2-5; D might be TRBD2 (5 bases). The length of the CDR3 is 13 residues. V was shortened by 1 base and J by 5 bases, with 11 bases between the two germline ends. Germline V gives CDR1 SQVTM, CDR2 ANQGSEA. CDR3 in amino acids: CSVEGAVSETQYF. The CDR3 coding sequence is TGCAGCGTTGAAGGAGCGGTTTCTGAGACCCAGTACTTC.

V gene TRBV6-1 combines with J gene TRBJ2-7; 7 positions match TRBD2. CDR3 length: 18 residues. Germline V gives CDR1 MNHNS, CDR2 SASEGT. V dropped 8 bases and J dropped 0; count of bases not matched to a gene: 19. CDR3 sequence reads: CASRPRLAGAGSSYEQYF. CDR3 bases: TGTGCCAGCCGACCACGACTGGCTGGAGCGGGATCCTCCTACGAGCAGTACTTC.

This clonotype was counted many times. This chain joins TRBV6-5 and TRBJ1-1, with a weak D call TRBD1 (5 bases). Per germline, CDR1 MNHEY and CDR2 SVGAGI. This CDR3 comprises 14 residues. Trimming stripped 0 bases from V and 3 bases from J, with 8 bases between. The CDR3 DNA sequence: TGTGCCAGCAGTTACTCGATGGGGGACACTGAAGCTTTCTTT. Its translation is CASSYSMGDTEAFF.

This clonotype was seen more than once but under ten times. CDR3 bases: TGTGCTAGTGGTTTGGCTCGGCAGAACACCGGGGAGCTGTTTTTT. Translated, it gives CASGLARQNTGELFF. The rearrangement joins TRBV12-5 to TRBJ2-2; D not resolved. Germline CDR1 and CDR2: LGHNT and FRNRAP. Trimming left V 1 base short and J 1 base short, with 7 bases between. The CDR3 has 15 residues.

This clonotype has a handful of counts. J is TRBJ2-7 and V is TRBV18; 7 bases match TRBD1. J gave up 6 bases and V 3 bases, and 14 bases lay outside the gene matches. Germline CDR1 and CDR2: KGHSH and LQKENI. There are 16 residues in the CDR3. Written as DNA, the CDR3 is TGTGCCAGCTCACCTATTAACGGACAGGCGTCGGGCGAGCAGTACTTC. Its protein product is CASSPINGQASGEQYF.

This clonotype came up many times. The chain recombines TRBV6-5 with TRBJ2-7; 9 bases align to TRBD1. This CDR3 region has 16 residues. V lost 1 base to trimming and J lost 5 bases; unmatched junction nucleotides: 9. CDR1 and CDR2 (germline): MNHEY, SVGAGI. This CDR3 reads CASSYYRDRAFHEQYF. The CDR3 region has the DNA TGTGCCAGCAGTTACTACCGGGACAGGGCTTTCCACGAGCAGTACTTC.

There are many counts of this clonotype. The chain couples TRBV27 to TRBJ1-2; D might be TRBD1 (5 bases). V was trimmed by 0 bases and J by 10 bases, leaving 15 bases between them. CDR1 is MNHEY, CDR2 SMNVEV, per germline (reference sequence). This CDR3 is built from 14 residues. CDR3 coding DNA: TGTGCCAGCAGTTTATCGATTGACAGTCAGGTCTACACCTTC. Protein product: CASSLSIDSQVYTF.

The chain carries TRBV5-1 and TRBJ1-1; D is undetermined. CDR1 is SGHRS, CDR2 YFSETQ, per germline. V was trimmed by 0 bases and J by 1 base, leaving 7 bases between them. The CDR3 length is 14 residues. CDR3 in amino acids: CASSLGHTNTEAFF. The CDR3 DNA reads TGCGCCAGCAGCTTGGGACATACGAACACTGAAGCTTTCTTT.

This rearrangement joins TRBV2 to TRBJ2-2, with 11 bases identical to TRBD1. The CDR3 spans 19 residues. Looked up from germline, CDR1 is SNHLY and CDR2 is FYNNEI. V lost 5 bases, J lost 7 bases, and 18 bases stayed unmatched. CDR3 coding DNA: TGTGCCAGCAGTTTTGAATGGGTCACCAGGACAGGGGGCCACGGGGAGCTGTTTTTT. Translating it yields CASSFEWVTRTGGHGELFF.

There are many counts of this clonotype. The chain uses TRBV7-9 and TRBJ1-1; D gene unclear. The ends were cut back, 3 bases at V and 4 bases at J, with 12 bases in the middle. The CDR3 totals 14 residues. Germline V CDR1 and CDR2: SEHNR, FQNEAQ (reference sequence). Here the CDR3 reads CASSLEQLSTEAFF. CDR3 nucleotide sequence: TGTGCCAGCAGCTTGGAACAGTTGAGCACTGAAGCTTTCTTT. The whole variable domain, remainder taken from reference TRBV7-9 and TRBJ1-1, is DTGVSQNPRHKITKRGQNVTFRCDPISEHNRLYWYRQTLGQGPEFLTYFQNEAQLEKSRLLSDRFSAERPKGSFSTLEIQRTEQGDSAMYLCASSLEQLSTEAFFGQGTRLTVV.

Notes on this clonotype: This may be a read error: a much more frequent sequence differs by one nucleotide. The V and J genes are TRBV3-1 and TRBJ1-5; D is uncertain. The CDR3 runs to 14 residues. Germline CDR1 LGHDT, CDR2 YNNKEL (reference sequence). V was trimmed by 0 bases and J by 6 bases, leaving 9 bases between them. The CDR3 DNA reads as TGTGCCAGCAGCCAAGAGGGTCCTTGTCAGCCCCAGCATTTT. It is translated as CASSQEGPCQPQHF.